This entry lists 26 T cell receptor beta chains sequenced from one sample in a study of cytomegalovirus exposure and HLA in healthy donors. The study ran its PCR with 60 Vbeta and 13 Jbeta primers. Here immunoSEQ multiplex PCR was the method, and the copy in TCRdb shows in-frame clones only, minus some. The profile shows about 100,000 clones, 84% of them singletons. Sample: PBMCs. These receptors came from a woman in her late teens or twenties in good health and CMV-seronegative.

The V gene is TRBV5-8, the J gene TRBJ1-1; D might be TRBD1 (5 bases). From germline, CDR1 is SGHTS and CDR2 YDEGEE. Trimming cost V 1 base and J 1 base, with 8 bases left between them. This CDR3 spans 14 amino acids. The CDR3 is CASSLTGQNTEAFF. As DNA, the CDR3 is TGTGCCAGCAGCTTGACAGGCCAGAACACTGAAGCTTTCTTT.

The CDR3 DNA reads as TGTGCCAGCAGCTTTTTAGCGGGGCGACAAGAGACCCAGTACTTC. This sequence encodes CASSFLAGRQETQYF. This chain links TRBV5-4 with TRBJ2-5; 8 nucleotides align to TRBD2. Germline V gene lookup returns CDR1 SGHNT and CDR2 YYREEE (reference sequence). The trim removed 2 bases at V and 2 bases at J, leaving 5 bases unmatched. CDR3 length: 15 amino acids. The complete variable domain, with remaining parts taken from reference TRBV5-4 and TRBJ2-5, reads ETGVTQSPTHLIKTRGQQVTLRCSSQSGHNTVSWYQQALGQGPQFIFQYYREEENGRGNFPPRFSGLQFPNYSSELNVNALELDDSALYLCASSFLAGRQETQYFGPGTRLLVL.

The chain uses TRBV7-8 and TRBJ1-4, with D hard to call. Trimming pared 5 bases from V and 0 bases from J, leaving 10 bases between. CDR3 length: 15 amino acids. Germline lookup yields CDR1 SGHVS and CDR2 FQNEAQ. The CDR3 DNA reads TGTGCCAGCAGCGTTCTGTTATCAACTAATGAAAAACTGTTTTTT. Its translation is CASSVLLSTNEKLFF.

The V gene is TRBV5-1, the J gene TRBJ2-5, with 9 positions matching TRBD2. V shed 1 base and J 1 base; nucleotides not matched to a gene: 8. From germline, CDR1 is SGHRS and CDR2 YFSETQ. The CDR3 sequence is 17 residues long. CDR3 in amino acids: CASSLKASGVSQETQYF. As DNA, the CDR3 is TGCGCCAGCAGCTTGAAGGCTAGCGGGGTAAGCCAAGAGACCCAGTACTTC. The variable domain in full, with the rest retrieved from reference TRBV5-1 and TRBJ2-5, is KAGVTQTPRYLIKTRGQQVTLSCSPISGHRSVSWYQQTPGQGLQFLFEYFSETQRNKGNFPGRFSGRQFSNSRSEMNVSTLELGDSALYLCASSLKASGVSQETQYFGPGTRLLVL.

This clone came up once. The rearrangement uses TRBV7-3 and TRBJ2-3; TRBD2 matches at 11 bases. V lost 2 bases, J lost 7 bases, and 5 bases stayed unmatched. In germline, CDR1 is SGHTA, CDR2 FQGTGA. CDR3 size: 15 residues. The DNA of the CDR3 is TGTGCCAGCAGCTTATCGCTAGCGGGGGGTCATACGCAGTATTTT. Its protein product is CASSLSLAGGHTQYF.

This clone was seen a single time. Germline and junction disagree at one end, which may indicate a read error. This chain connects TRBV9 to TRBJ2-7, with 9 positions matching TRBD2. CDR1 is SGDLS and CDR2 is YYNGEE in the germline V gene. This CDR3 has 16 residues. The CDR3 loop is CASGVDDLAGSYEQYF. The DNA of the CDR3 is TGTGCCAGCGGCGTCGACGACCTAGCGGGATCCTACGAGCAGTACTTC. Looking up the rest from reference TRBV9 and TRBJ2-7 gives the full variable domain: DSGVTQTPKHLITATGQRVTLRCSPRSGDLSVYWYQQSLDQGLQFLIQYYNGEERAKGNILERFSAQQFPDLHSELNLSSLELGDSALYFCASGVDDLAGSYEQYFGPGTRLTVT.

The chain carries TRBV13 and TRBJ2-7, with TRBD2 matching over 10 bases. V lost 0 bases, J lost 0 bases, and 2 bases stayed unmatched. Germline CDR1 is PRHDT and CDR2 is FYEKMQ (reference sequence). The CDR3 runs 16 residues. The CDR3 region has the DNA TGTGCCAGCAGCTTAGGGGGGACTAGCGCCTCCTACGAGCAGTACTTC. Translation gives CASSLGGTSASYEQYF.

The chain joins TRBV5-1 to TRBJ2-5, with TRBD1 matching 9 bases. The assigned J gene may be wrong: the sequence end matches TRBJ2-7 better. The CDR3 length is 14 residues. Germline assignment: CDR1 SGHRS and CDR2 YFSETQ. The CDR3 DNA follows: TGCGCCAGCAGCTCGGGACAGGGAGCCTACGAGCAGTACTTC. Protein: CASSSGQGAYEQYF.

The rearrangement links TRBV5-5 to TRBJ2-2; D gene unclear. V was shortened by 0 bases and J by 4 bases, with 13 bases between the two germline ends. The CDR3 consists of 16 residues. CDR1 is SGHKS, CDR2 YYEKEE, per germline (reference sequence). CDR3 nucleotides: TGTGCCAGCAGCTTGGAACATGTCCGGAGCACCGGGGAGCTGTTTTTT. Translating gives CASSLEHVRSTGELFF. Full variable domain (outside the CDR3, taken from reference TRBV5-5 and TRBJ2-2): DAGVTQSPTHLIKTRGQQVTLRCSPISGHKSVSWYQQVLGQGPQFIFQYYEKEERGRGNFPDRFSARQFPNYSSELNVNALLLGDSALYLCASSLEHVRSTGELFFGEGSRLTVL.

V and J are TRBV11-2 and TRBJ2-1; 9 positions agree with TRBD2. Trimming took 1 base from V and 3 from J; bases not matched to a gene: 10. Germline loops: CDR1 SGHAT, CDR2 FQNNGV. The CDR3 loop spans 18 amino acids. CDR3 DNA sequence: TGTGCCAGCAGCTTAGCCCCTAGCGGGGCTCTGCGCTACAATGAGCAGTTCTTC. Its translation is CASSLAPSGALRYNEQFF. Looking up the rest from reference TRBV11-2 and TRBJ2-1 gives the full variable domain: EAGVAQSPRYKIIEKRQSVAFWCNPISGHATLYWYQQILGQGPKLLIQFQNNGVVDDSQLPKDRFSAERLKGVDSTLKIQPAKLEDSAVYLCASSLAPSGALRYNEQFFGPGTRLTVL.

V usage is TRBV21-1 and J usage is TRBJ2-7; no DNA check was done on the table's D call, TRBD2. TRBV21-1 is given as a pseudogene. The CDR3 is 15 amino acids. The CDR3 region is CASSKVCGGAYEQYF. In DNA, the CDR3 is TGTGCCAGCAGCAAAGTGTGCGGGGGGGCCTACGAGCAGTACTTC.

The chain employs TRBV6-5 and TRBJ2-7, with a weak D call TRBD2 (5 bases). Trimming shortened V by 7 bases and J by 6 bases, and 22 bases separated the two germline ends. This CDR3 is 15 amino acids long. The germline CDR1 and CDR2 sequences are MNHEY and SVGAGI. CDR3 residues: CASTQSEVGSGEQYF. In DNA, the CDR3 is TGTGCCAGCACCCAATCGGAGGTTGGGTCGGGCGAGCAGTACTTC.

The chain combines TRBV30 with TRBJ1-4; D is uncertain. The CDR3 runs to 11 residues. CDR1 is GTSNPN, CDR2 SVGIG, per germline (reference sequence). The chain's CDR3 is CAFVTGGKLFF. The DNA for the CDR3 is TGTGCTTTCGTGACGGGTGGGAAACTGTTTTTT.

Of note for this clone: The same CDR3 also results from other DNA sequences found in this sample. CDR3 residues: CASSIRDRGQPQHF. The DNA for the CDR3 is TGTGCCAGTAGTATTCGGGACAGGGGCCAGCCCCAGCATTTT. This chain uses TRBV19 with TRBJ1-5; 10 bases line up with TRBD1. Germline V gene sequence: CDR1 LNHDA, CDR2 SQIVND (reference sequence). V dropped 3 bases and J dropped 7; count of bases not matched to a gene: 3. The CDR3 runs to 14 residues.

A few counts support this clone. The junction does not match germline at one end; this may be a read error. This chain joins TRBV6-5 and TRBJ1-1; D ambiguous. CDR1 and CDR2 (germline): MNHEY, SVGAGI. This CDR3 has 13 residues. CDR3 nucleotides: TGTGCCAGCAGCTACTCTTGGGCCGTGGGAGCTTTCTTT. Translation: CASSYSWAVGAFF.

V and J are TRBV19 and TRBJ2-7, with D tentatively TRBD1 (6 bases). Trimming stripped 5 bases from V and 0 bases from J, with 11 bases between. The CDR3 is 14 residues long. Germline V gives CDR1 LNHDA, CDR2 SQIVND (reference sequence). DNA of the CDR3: TGTGCCAGTAGTGAGGTGACAGGCTCCTACGAGCAGTACTTC. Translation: CASSEVTGSYEQYF.

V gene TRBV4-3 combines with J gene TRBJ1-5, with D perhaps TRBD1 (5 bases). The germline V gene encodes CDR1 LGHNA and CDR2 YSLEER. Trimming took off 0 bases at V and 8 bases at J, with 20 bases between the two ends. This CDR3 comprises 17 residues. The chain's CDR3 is CASSQDLGRVQIKPQHF. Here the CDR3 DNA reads TGCGCCAGCAGCCAAGATTTGGGCAGGGTCCAAATTAAGCCCCAGCATTTT.

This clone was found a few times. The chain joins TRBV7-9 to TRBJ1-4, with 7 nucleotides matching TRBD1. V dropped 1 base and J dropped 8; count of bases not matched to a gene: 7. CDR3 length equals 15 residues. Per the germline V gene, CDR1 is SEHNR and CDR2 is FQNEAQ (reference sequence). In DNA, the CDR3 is TGTGCCAGCAGCTTAGGAGGGGGCGGTCGGGAAAAACTGTTTTTT. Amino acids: CASSLGGGGREKLFF.

CDR3 sequence (DNA): TGTGCCACCAGCAGAGATAGCGGCGGATCCTACGAGCAGTACTTC. It translates to CATSRDSGGSYEQYF. This chain uses TRBV15 with TRBJ2-5; the D gene is possibly TRBD2 (6 bases). The J call is doubtful: the DNA matches TRBJ2-7 better. The CDR3 runs 15 residues. The germline V gene has CDR1 LNHNV and CDR2 YYDKDF (reference sequence).

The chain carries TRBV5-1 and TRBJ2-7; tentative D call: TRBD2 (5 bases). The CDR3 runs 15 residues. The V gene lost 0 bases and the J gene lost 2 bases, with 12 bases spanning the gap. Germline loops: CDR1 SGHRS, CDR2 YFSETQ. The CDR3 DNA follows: TGCGCCAGCAGCTTGGACCCCGGGATAACCTACGAGCAGTACTTC. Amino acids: CASSLDPGITYEQYF.

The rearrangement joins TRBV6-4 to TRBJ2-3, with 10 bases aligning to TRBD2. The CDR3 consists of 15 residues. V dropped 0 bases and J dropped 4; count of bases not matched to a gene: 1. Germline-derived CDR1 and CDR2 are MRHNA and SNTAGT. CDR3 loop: CASSDSSGGADTQYF. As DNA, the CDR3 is TGTGCCAGCAGTGACTCAAGCGGGGGGGCAGATACGCAGTATTTT.

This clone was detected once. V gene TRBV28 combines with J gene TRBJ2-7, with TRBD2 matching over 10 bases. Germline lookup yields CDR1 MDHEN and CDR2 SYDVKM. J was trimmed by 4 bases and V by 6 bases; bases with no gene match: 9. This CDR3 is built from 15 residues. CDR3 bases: TGTGCCAGCAGAATTAGAAGCGGGAGGGTATACGAGCAGTACTTC. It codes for CASRIRSGRVYEQYF.

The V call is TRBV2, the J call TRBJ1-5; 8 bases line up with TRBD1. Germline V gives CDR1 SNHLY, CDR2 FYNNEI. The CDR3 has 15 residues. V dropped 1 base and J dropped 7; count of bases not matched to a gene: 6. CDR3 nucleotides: TGTGCCAGCAGTGAAGGGGCAGGGGGCAGGCAGCCCCAGCATTTT. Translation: CASSEGAGGRQPQHF.

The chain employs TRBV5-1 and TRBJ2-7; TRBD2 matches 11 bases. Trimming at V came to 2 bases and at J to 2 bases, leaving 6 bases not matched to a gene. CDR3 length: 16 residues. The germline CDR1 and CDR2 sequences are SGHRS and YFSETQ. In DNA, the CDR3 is TGCGCCAGCAGCTTAACTCTAGCGGGAGGTACCTACGAGCAGTACTTC. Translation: CASSLTLAGGTYEQYF.

CDR3 in amino acids: CSAGTARQEWDWGAFF. The CDR3 nucleotides read TGCAGCGCCGGAACCGCCAGACAGGAATGGGATTGGGGGGCTTTCTTT. This sequence joins TRBV29-1 and TRBJ1-1, with D tentatively TRBD1 (6 bases). The germline V and J ends were trimmed by 7 bases and 11 bases, with 32 bases remaining between them. Per germline, CDR1 SQVTM and CDR2 ANQGSEA. This CDR3 is built from 16 residues.

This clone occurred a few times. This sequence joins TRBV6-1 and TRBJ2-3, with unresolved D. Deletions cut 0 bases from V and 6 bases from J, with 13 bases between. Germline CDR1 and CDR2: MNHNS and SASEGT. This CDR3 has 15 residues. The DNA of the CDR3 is TGTGCCAGCAGTGAAGCACGTGAGTTCCCGGATACGCAGTATTTT. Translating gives CASSEAREFPDTQYF.